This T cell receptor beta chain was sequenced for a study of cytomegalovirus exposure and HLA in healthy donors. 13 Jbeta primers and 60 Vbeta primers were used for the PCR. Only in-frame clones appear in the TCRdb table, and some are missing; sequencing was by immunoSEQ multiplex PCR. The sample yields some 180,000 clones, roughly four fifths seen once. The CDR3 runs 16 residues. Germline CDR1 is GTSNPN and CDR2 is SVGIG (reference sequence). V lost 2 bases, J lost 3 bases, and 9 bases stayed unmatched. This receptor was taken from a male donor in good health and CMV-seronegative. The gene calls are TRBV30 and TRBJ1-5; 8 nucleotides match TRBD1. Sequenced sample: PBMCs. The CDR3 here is CAWSPSRTGNNQPQHF. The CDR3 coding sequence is TGTGCCTGGAGTCCCAGCCGGACAGGGAACAATCAGCCCCAGCATTTT.